This TCR beta chain was captured in a study of blood T cell repertoires in COVID-19. For the study at large: The origin of the acute and convalescent COVID-19 samples was the United States, Italy and Spain.

In the study's own analysis: Amplification with reference gene primers provided the estimates of nucleated cell counts. The table came from immunoSEQ multiplex PCR; TCRdb's copy has only in-frame clones and leaves some out. The V and J calls and the clone size are those of that table, but D and trimming were determined from the DNA. The table records some 150,000 clones, approximately 82% of them present only once. The CDR3 has 14 residues. From germline, CDR1 is SNHLY and CDR2 FYNNEI. The germline V and J ends were trimmed by 0 bases and 4 bases, with 9 bases remaining between them. The clonotype comes from a woman between 45 and 65 years old in a cohort sampled during active or convalescent COVID-19. The V call is TRBV2, the J call TRBJ1-1; D remains unclear. Input material: peripheral blood. CDR3 nucleotide sequence: TGTGCCAGCAGTGAAGCGCTATGGGCCACTGAAGCTTTCTTT. Translated, it gives CASSEALWATEAFF.